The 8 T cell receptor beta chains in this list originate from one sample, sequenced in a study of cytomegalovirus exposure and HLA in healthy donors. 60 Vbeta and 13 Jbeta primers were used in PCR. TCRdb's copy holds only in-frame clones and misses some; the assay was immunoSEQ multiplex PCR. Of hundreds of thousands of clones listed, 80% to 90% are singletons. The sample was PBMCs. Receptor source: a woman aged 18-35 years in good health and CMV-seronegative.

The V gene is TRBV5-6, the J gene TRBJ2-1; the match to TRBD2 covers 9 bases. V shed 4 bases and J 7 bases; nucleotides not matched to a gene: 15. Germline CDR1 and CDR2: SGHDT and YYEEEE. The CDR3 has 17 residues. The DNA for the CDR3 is TGTGCCAGCAGCCAAATCGCGGGGGGGCCAAGGAGGAATGAGCAGTTCTTC. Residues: CASSQIAGGPRRNEQFF.

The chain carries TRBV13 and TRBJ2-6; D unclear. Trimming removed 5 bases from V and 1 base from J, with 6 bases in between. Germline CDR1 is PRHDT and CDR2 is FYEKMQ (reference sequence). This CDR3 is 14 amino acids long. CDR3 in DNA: TGTGCCAGCAGCCGGTATTCTGGGGCCAACGTCCTGACTTTC. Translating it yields CASSRYSGANVLTF.

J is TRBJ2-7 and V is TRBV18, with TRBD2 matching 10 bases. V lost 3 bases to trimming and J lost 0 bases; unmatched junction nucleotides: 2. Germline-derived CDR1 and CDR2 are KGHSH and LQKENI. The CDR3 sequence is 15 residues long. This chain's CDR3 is CASSPLAGASYEQYF. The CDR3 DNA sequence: TGTGCCAGCTCACCCCTAGCGGGGGCCTCCTACGAGCAGTACTTC.

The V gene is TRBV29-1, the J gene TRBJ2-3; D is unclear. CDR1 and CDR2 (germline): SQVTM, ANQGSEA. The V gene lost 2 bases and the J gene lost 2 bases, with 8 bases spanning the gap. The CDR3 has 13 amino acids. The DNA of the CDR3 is TGCAGCGTTGAATCCAGGTACACAGATACGCAGTATTTT. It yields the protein CSVESRYTDTQYF.

The CDR3 nucleotides read TGTGCCAGCAGTTCACGGACAGGGAGCTATGGCTACACCTTC. This codes for CASSSRTGSYGYTF. The chain couples TRBV6-5 to TRBJ1-2; 8 nucleotides match TRBD1. CDR1 and CDR2 from the germline V gene are MNHEY and SVGAGI. Germline trimming cut 4 bases from V and 4 bases from J; bases unmatched to any gene: 5. The CDR3 extends over 14 amino acids.

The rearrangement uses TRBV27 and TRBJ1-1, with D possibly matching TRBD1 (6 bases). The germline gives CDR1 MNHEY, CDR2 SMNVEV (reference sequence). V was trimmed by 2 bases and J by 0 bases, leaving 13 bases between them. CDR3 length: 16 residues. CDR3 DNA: TGTGCCAGCAGTTTACTCCGGGACACATTGAACACTGAAGCTTTCTTT. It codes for CASSLLRDTLNTEAFF.

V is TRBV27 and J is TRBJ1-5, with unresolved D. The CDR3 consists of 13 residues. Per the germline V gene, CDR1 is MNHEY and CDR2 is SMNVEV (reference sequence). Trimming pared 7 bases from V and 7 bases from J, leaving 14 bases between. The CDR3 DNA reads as TGTGCCAGCACCCAGCAGGTTGGACAGCCCCAGCATTTT. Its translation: CASTQQVGQPQHF.

The CDR3 bases are TGTGCCAGCAGCTTTTTACCGGGTCTCCGGTCTGAAGCTTTCTTT. It is translated as CASSFLPGLRSEAFF. V and J are TRBV7-9 and TRBJ1-1; unclear D gene. Germline V gene sequence: CDR1 SEHNR, CDR2 FQNEAQ (reference sequence). Trimming cost V 3 bases and J 6 bases, with 17 bases left between them. CDR3 length equals 15 residues.